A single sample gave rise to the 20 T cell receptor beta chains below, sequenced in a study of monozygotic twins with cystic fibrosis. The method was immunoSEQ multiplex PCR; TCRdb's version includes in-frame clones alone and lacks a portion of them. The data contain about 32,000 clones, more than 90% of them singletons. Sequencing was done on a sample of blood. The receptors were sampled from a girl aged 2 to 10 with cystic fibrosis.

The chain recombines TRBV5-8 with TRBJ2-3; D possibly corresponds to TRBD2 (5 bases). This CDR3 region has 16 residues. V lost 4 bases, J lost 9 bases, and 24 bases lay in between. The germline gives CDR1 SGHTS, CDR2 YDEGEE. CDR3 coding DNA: TGTGCCAGCAGCCCGTACGGGATTAGCGAGGGAGTGACGCAGTATTTT. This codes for CASSPYGISEGVTQYF.

In DNA form, the CDR3 reads TGCGCCAGCAGCCTTAGCGGGGGAGCTTACGAGCAGTACTTC. Encoded protein: CASSLSGGAYEQYF. This sequence joins TRBV4-1 and TRBJ2-7; 9 bases match TRBD2. The CDR3 covers 14 residues. The germline gives CDR1 MGHRA, CDR2 YSYEKL. J was trimmed by 4 bases and V by 4 bases; bases with no gene match: 5.

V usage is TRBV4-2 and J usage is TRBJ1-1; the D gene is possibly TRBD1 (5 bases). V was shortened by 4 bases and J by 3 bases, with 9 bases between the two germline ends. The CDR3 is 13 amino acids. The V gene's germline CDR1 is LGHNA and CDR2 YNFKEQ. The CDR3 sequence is CASSLGGDTEAFF. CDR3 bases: TGTGCCAGCAGCCTCGGGGGGGACACTGAAGCTTTCTTT.

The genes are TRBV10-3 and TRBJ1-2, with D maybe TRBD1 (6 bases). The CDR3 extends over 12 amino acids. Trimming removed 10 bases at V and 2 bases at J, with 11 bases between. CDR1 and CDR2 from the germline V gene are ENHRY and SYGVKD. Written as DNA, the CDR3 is TGTGCCAGTGAGGACAGCAACTATGGCTACACCTTC. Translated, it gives CASEDSNYGYTF.

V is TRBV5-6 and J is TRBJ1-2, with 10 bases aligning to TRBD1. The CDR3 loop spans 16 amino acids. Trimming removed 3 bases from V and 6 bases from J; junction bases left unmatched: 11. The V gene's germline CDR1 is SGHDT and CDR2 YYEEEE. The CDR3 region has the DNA TGTGCCAGCAGCTGGAAAGGGCCTGGACAGGGGGATGGCTACACCTTC. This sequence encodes CASSWKGPGQGDGYTF.

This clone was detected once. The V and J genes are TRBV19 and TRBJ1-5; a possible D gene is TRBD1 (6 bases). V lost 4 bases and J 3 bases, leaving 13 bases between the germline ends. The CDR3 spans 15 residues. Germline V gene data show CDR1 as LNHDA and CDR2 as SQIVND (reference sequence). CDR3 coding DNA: TGTGCCAGTAGTACGGGGGGGGCCCTCAATCAGCCCCAGCATTTT. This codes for CASSTGGALNQPQHF. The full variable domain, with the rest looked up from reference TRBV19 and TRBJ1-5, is DGGITQSPKYLFRKEGQNVTLSCEQNLNHDAMYWYRQDPGQGLRLIYYSQIVNDFQKGDIAEGYSVSREKKESFPLTVTSAQKNPTAFYLCASSTGGALNQPQHFGDGTRLSIL.

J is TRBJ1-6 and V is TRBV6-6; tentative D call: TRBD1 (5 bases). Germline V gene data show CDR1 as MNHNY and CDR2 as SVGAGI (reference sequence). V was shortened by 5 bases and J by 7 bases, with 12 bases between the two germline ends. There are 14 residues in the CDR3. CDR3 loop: CASSGGPENSPLHF. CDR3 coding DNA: TGTGCCAGCAGTGGGGGACCCGAAAATTCACCCCTCCACTTT.

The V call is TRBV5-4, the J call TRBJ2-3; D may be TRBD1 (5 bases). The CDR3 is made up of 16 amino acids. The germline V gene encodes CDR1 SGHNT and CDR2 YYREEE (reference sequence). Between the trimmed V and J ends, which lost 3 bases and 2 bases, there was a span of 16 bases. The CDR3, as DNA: TGTGCCAGCAGCTATCAGGGTGGAGCACTCACAGATACGCAGTATTTT. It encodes CASSYQGGALTDTQYF.

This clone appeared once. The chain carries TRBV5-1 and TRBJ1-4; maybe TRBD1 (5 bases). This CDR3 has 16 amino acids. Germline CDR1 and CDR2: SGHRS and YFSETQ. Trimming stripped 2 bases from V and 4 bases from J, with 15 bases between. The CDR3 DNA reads TGCGCCAGCAGCTTTAGACCGGGACGGAGTAATGAAAAACTGTTTTTT. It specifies CASSFRPGRSNEKLFF.

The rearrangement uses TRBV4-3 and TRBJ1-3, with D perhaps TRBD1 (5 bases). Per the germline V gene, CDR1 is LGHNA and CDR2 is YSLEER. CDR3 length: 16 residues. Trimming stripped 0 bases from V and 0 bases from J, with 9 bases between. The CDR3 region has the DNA TGCGCCAGCAGCCAAGACAGGGCGAGCTCTGGAAACACCATATATTTT. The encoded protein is CASSQDRASSGNTIYF.

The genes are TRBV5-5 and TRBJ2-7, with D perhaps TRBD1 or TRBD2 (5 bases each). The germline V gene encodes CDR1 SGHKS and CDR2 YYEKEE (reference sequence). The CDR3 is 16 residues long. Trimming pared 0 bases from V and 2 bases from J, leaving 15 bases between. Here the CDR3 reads CASSLVQGPLAYEQYF. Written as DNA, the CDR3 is TGTGCCAGCAGCTTGGTCCAGGGACCCTTAGCCTACGAGCAGTACTTC.

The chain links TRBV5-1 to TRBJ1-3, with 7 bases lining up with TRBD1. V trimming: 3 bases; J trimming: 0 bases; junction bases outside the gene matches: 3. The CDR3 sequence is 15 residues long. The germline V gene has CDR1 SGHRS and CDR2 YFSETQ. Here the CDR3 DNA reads TGCGCCAGCAGCTGGGACAGTTTCTCTGGAAACACCATATATTTT. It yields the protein CASSWDSFSGNTIYF.

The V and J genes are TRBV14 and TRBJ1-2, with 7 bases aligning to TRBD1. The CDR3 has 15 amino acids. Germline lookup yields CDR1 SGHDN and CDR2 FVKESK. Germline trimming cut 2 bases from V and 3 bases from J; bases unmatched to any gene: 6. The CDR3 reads CASSQITGDHYGYTF. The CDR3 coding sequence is TGTGCCAGCAGCCAAATTACAGGGGACCACTATGGCTACACCTTC.

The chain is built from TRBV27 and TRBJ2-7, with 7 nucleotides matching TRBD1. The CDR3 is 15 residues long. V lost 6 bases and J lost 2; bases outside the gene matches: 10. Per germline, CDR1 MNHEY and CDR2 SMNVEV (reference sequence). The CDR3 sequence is CASRKLTGVAYEQYF. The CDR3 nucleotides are TGTGCCAGCAGAAAGCTAACAGGGGTGGCCTACGAGCAGTACTTC.

The DNA of the CDR3 is TGTGCCAGCAGTTTTGCCGCAGGCTCTGGAAACACCATATATTTT. This gives the protein CASSFAAGSGNTIYF. The rearrangement links TRBV27 to TRBJ1-3, with no clear D. Germline CDR1 is MNHEY and CDR2 is SMNVEV (reference sequence). The germline V and J ends were trimmed by 3 bases and 0 bases, with 9 bases remaining between them. The CDR3 is 15 amino acids.

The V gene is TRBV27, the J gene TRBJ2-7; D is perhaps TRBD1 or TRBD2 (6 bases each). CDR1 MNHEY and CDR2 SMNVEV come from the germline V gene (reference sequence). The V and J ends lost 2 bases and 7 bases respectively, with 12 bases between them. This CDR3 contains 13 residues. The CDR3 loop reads CASSLRGAGEQYF. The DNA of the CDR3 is TGTGCCAGCAGTTTAAGGGGGGCTGGGGAGCAGTACTTC.

The CDR3 sequence: CASSAGQGTYGYTF. CDR3 nucleotides: TGTGCCAGCAGTGCGGGACAGGGCACCTATGGCTACACCTTC. The chain employs TRBV2 and TRBJ1-2, with TRBD1 matching over 9 bases. The germline gives CDR1 SNHLY, CDR2 FYNNEI. Trimming cost V 4 bases and J 4 bases; bases outside gene matches: 4. The CDR3 contains 14 residues.

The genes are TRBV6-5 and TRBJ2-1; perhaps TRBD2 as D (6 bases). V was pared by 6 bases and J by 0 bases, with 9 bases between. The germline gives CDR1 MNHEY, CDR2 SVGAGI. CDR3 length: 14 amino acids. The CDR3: CASRAGSSYNEQFF. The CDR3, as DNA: TGTGCCAGCAGGGCGGGGAGCTCCTACAATGAGCAGTTCTTC.

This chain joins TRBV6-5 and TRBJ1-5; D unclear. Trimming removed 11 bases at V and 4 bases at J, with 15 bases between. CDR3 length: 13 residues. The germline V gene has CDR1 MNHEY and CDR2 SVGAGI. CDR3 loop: CAAAPRFNQPQHF. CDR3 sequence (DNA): TGTGCCGCCGCGCCCAGGTTTAATCAGCCCCAGCATTTT.

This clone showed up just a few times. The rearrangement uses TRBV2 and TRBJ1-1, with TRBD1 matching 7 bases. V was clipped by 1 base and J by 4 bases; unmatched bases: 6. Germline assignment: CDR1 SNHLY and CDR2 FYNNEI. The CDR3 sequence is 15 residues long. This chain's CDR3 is CASSEGQGGGTEAFF. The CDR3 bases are TGTGCCAGCAGTGAAGGACAGGGAGGGGGCACTGAAGCTTTCTTT.